The next 9 T cell receptor beta chains were all read from a single sample in a study of radiotherapy plus CTLA-4 blockade in lung cancer. The protocol was immunoSEQ multiplex PCR, while the TCRdb copy is restricted to in-frame clones and leaves out a portion. Of approximately 60,000 clones in the sample, roughly 80% were seen once. Sample: peripheral blood, taken from a patient treated with radiotherapy plus ipilimumab. The receptors originated from a human donor with non-small cell lung cancer who had a complete response to radiotherapy plus ipilimumab.

In its sample, this clone was seen a few times. The chain links TRBV19 to TRBJ1-2; 7 positions agree with TRBD1. Germline values: CDR1 LNHDA, CDR2 SQIVND (reference sequence). V was pared by 3 bases and J by 8 bases, with 6 bases of the junction left unmatched. CDR3 length equals 13 residues. The CDR3 protein is CASSMVGGEGYTF. The CDR3 DNA reads as TGTGCCAGTAGTATGGTAGGGGGCGAAGGCTACACCTTC.

The chain combines TRBV5-8 with TRBJ2-3, with TRBD2 matching 11 bases. After removal of 0 bases from V and 4 bases from J, the junction contained 7 bases not matched to a gene. CDR3 length: 17 residues. The germline V gene encodes CDR1 SGHTS and CDR2 YDEGEE. CDR3 nucleotide sequence: TGTGCCAGCAGCTTGGGGTGGCCTAGCGGGAGGTCAGATACGCAGTATTTT. It is translated as CASSLGWPSGRSDTQYF.

V usage is TRBV19 and J usage is TRBJ1-6, with TRBD1 matching over 7 bases. Trimming removed 4 bases from V and 4 bases from J; junction bases left unmatched: 7. This CDR3 contains 16 residues. Germline loops: CDR1 LNHDA, CDR2 SQIVND (reference sequence). The CDR3 loop is CASSRRQGRYNSPLHF. As DNA, the CDR3 is TGTGCCAGTAGTAGAAGACAGGGTCGATATAATTCACCCCTCCACTTT.

This clone occurred a few times. This chain uses TRBV7-2 with TRBJ2-5; 8 bases match TRBD2. J gave up 1 base and V 1 base, and 5 bases lay outside the gene matches. Germline CDR1 and CDR2: SGHTA and FQGNSA. This CDR3 has 16 amino acids. CDR3 DNA: TGTGCCAGCAGCTTAGTGGCTCGGGAGGGCCAAGAGACCCAGTACTTC. Translated, it gives CASSLVAREGQETQYF.

This chain uses TRBV7-9 with TRBJ2-7; no firm D call. CDR1 is SEHNR and CDR2 is FQNEAQ in the germline V gene (reference sequence). V dropped 0 bases and J dropped 3 bases, with 6 bases sitting between them. This CDR3 has 13 residues. CDR3 sequence (DNA): TGTGCCAGCAGCTTAGCCGGCGACTACGAGCAGTACGTC. Protein product: CASSLAGDYEQYV.

This rearrangement joins TRBV6-1 to TRBJ1-1, with 7 nucleotides matching TRBD1. The CDR3 contains 15 residues. After removal of 11 bases from V and 0 bases from J, the junction contained 12 bases not matched to a gene. Looked up from germline, CDR1 is MNHNS and CDR2 is SASEGT. The CDR3 DNA follows: TGTGCCGGTCACAGGGGCTTCCCAATGAACACTGAAGCTTTCTTT. Translation: CAGHRGFPMNTEAFF.

This clone turned up a few times. This sequence joins TRBV18 and TRBJ1-5; D remains unclear. The V gene's germline CDR1 is KGHSH and CDR2 LQKENI. Trimming cost V 6 bases and J 0 bases, with 9 bases left between them. The CDR3 covers 14 residues. Written as DNA, the CDR3 is TGTGCCAGCTCGGACGGGTATAGCAATCAGCCCCAGCATTTT. Translated: CASSDGYSNQPQHF. Full variable domain (missing parts from reference TRBV18 and TRBJ1-5): NAGVMQNPRHLVRRRGQEARLRCSPMKGHSHVYWYRQLPEEGLKFMVYLQKENIIDESGMPKERFSAEFPKEGPSILRIQQVVRGDSAAYFCASSDGYSNQPQHFGDGTRLSIL.

The chain couples TRBV7-9 to TRBJ2-7, with 7 bases matching TRBD1. CDR3 length equals 14 residues. The ends lost 4 bases at V and 4 bases at J; junction bases unmatched: 7. Germline V CDR1 and CDR2: SEHNR, FQNEAQ (reference sequence). The CDR3 nucleotides read TGTGCCAGCAGCTCGACTACAGGGGTTTACGAGCAGTACTTC. This translates into CASSSTTGVYEQYF.

The table lists this clone with a few counts. V gene TRBV2 combines with J gene TRBJ2-7, with D maybe TRBD1 (6 bases). Per the germline V gene, CDR1 is SNHLY and CDR2 is FYNNEI. Trimming removed 3 bases at V and 2 bases at J, with 14 bases between. CDR3 size: 15 residues. CDR3 residues: CASSEDSFGTYEQYF. As DNA, the CDR3 is TGTGCCAGCAGTGAGGACAGCTTTGGTACCTACGAGCAGTACTTC.